The present T cell receptor (beta chain) was sequenced within a study of siplizumab effects on memory and regulatory T cells. It was about 100,000 TCR templates that were assayed per sample. Assay used: immunoSEQ multiplex PCR; TCRdb lists only in-frame clones, some missing. The sample has nearly 85,000 clones, approximately 88% seen once; the top ten hold under 2%. Trimming removed 3 bases at V and 0 bases at J, with 6 bases between. The CDR3 spans 14 residues. The V gene's germline CDR1 is KGHSH and CDR2 LQKENI. The source of this sequence is a human donor in good health. The genes are TRBV18 and TRBJ1-3; D gene ambiguous. Sequenced sample: Tregs sorted from blood. CDR3 in amino acids: CASSPPHSGNTIYF. CDR3 DNA sequence: TGTGCCAGCTCACCCCCCCACTCTGGAAACACCATATATTTT.